Below, one TCR beta chain is given with its context. As processed by the authors: Estimation of nucleated cell counts relied on the amplification of reference gene primers. Measured with immunoSEQ multiplex PCR; TCRdb has only the in-frame clones, and not every one. The V and J calls and clone size are taken from that table; D and trimming were inferred from the DNA. The sample lists approximately 15,000 clones, approximately 89% occurring once. The V gene's germline CDR1 is SGHDN and CDR2 FVKESK. The CDR3 consists of 16 residues. V was shortened by 5 bases and J by 3 bases, with 19 bases between the two germline ends. These data are taken from a study of blood T cell repertoires in COVID-19. Study as a whole: Samples of COVID-19 (acute and convalescent) were obtained from the United States, Italy and Spain. PBMCs, B-cell-depleted T cells, or T cells provided the cDNA or gDNA that made up the material.

The sequenced material came from peripheral blood. The rearrangement joins TRBV14 to TRBJ1-2; a weak D match, TRBD1 (5 bases). The sequence was obtained from a man aged 60 to 69 with active COVID-19. CDR3 in DNA: TGTGCCAGCAGCTTCGGGGGGGGTCCCCCTGACTATGGCTACACCTTC. Its protein is CASSFGGGPPDYGYTF.